These 32 T cell receptor beta chains share one sample of origin, sequenced in a study of glioma-infiltrating T cells. Using RNA template, CDR3s of TCR alpha and beta were amplified with iRepertoire arm-PCR. Each CDR3 protein is one row after TCRdb ran MiXCR on the multiplex PCR reads. Of around 21,000 distinct CDR3 sequences listed, around 24% are singletons. Sequencing was performed on glioma tissue, nonneoplastic brain tissue, or PBMCs (not recorded which). Receptors were obtained from a human donor with low-grade glioma or glioblastoma, undergoing nonglioma brain surgery, or in good health (not recorded which).

A remark on this clonotype: It may be a read error: a sequence one base away is much more abundant. The chain couples TRBV20-1 to TRBJ1-2; TRBD1 is a possible D gene (5 bases). This CDR3 spans 14 amino acids. Germline V gene sequence: CDR1 DFQATT, CDR2 SNEGSKA (reference sequence). The V end was cut by 6 bases, the J end by 9 bases, with 23 bases between. The DNA for the CDR3 is TGCAGTGCCTCCAGGGTCAGGGTGACGTATTGCTACACCTTC. As protein: CSASRVRVTYCYTF.

This clonotype has ten or more counts. The chain has TRBV27 and TRBJ1-1; D possibly corresponds to TRBD1 (5 bases). V was pared by 2 bases and J by 0 bases, with 10 bases between. The germline gives CDR1 MNHEY, CDR2 SMNVEV (reference sequence). This CDR3 contains 15 residues. The CDR3, as DNA: TGTGCCAGCAGTTTAAAACCAGGGATGAACACTGAAGCTTTCTTT. Translated: CASSLKPGMNTEAFF.

This clonotype was observed many times. The chain combines TRBV7-9 with TRBJ2-7; D unresolved. Trimming removed 6 bases at V and 2 bases at J, with 14 bases between. CDR3 length: 14 residues. Germline CDR1 and CDR2: SEHNR and FQNEAQ (reference sequence). CDR3 sequence (DNA): TGTGCCAGCAGTCAATCATATAACCCCTACGAGCAGTACTTC. The encoded protein is CASSQSYNPYEQYF.

This rearrangement joins TRBV25-1 to TRBJ2-1; D remains ambiguous. Looked up from germline, CDR1 is MGHDK and CDR2 is SYGVNS. The CDR3 is made up of 13 amino acids. Between the trimmed V and J ends, which lost 5 bases and 5 bases, there was a span of 10 bases. CDR3 protein: CASSTKANNEQFF. The CDR3 DNA sequence: TGTGCCAGCAGTACGAAAGCTAACAATGAGCAGTTCTTC.

This clonotype was found a few times. The rearrangement joins TRBV4-1 to TRBJ1-5, with D perhaps TRBD1 (6 bases). Trimming removed 1 base at V and 1 base at J, with 11 bases between. CDR3 length equals 16 residues. Germline CDR1 is MGHRA and CDR2 is YSYEKL. For the CDR3, the DNA is TGCGCCAGCAGCCAAGTTCGGGACAAGAGCAATCAGCCCCAGCATTTT. Amino acid sequence: CASSQVRDKSNQPQHF.

This clonotype was detected only a few times. The CDR3, as DNA: TGTGCCAGCAGCTTAGCAAGACAGGGGGTAGCTGGAAACACCATATATTTT. Protein: CASSLARQGVAGNTIYF. The chain employs TRBV7-6 and TRBJ1-3; 9 bases line up with TRBD1. CDR1 is SGHVS, CDR2 FNYEAQ, per germline. V lost 0 bases to trimming and J lost 2 bases; unmatched junction nucleotides: 5. The CDR3 consists of 17 residues.

This clonotype was seen repeatedly, ten times or more. The chain is built from TRBV11-2 and TRBJ2-7, with 9 positions matching TRBD1. The CDR3 extends over 15 amino acids. Germline trimming cut 5 bases from V and 4 bases from J; bases unmatched to any gene: 9. Per the germline V gene, CDR1 is SGHAT and CDR2 is FQNNGV. The CDR3, as DNA: TGTGCCAGCAGCAGTCCGGGACAGGGAATTTACGAGCAGTACTTC. Translating gives CASSSPGQGIYEQYF.

The chain couples TRBV2 to TRBJ2-1, with a possible D match to TRBD2 (6 bases). The germline V gene encodes CDR1 SNHLY and CDR2 FYNNEI. V lost 6 bases and J lost 5, with 20 bases in between. This CDR3 spans 16 amino acids. CDR3 region: CASRDPGTELNNEQFF. The DNA of the CDR3 is TGTGCCAGCAGAGATCCCGGGACTGAACTTAACAATGAGCAGTTCTTC.

The chain uses TRBV3-1 and TRBJ2-3; D gene ambiguous. The CDR3 consists of 12 residues. Germline assignment: CDR1 LGHDT and CDR2 YNNKEL (reference sequence). V lost 1 base to trimming and J lost 9 bases, with 8 bases between them. The DNA for the CDR3 is TGTGCCAGCAGCCAAGCAGTAGGAACGCAGTATTTT. Encoded protein: CASSQAVGTQYF.

This clonotype turned up a few times. The rearrangement joins TRBV19 to TRBJ1-5; D is unresolved. The V and J ends lost 0 bases and 6 bases respectively, with 6 bases between them. Germline-derived CDR1 and CDR2 are LNHDA and SQIVND (reference sequence). This CDR3 contains 13 residues. The CDR3: CASSIDPGQPQHF. The CDR3 coding sequence is TGTGCCAGTAGTATAGATCCGGGTCAGCCCCAGCATTTT.

This chain joins TRBV19 and TRBJ1-2, with D uncertain. V shed 3 bases and J shed 2 bases, with 7 bases lying between them. The length of the CDR3 is 13 residues. Germline V CDR1 and CDR2: LNHDA, SQIVND (reference sequence). This CDR3 is CASSIGENYGYTF. In DNA form, the CDR3 reads TGTGCCAGTAGTATTGGAGAGAACTATGGCTACACCTTC.

The V and J genes are TRBV6-6 and TRBJ2-7; TRBD1 agrees at 12 bases. Germline loops: CDR1 MNHNY, CDR2 SVGAGI (reference sequence). V lost 6 bases and J lost 7; bases outside the gene matches: 13. This CDR3 is 16 amino acids long. Here the CDR3 reads CASRNTEGQGAEEQYF. CDR3 DNA sequence: TGTGCCAGCAGGAACACTGAGGGACAGGGGGCTGAAGAGCAGTACTTC.

This clonotype was recorded at least ten times. J is TRBJ1-2 and V is TRBV5-4, with D perhaps matching TRBD1 (5 bases). V shed 0 bases and J shed 0 bases, with 6 bases lying between them. CDR1 is SGHNT, CDR2 YYREEE, per germline (reference sequence). CDR3 length: 14 residues. CDR3 in amino acids: CASSLGGTNYGYTF. The DNA of the CDR3 is TGTGCCAGCAGCTTGGGGGGGACTAACTATGGCTACACCTTC.

The sample holds many counts of this clonotype. The rearrangement uses TRBV7-2 and TRBJ2-5; D is undetermined. Germline V gene lookup returns CDR1 SGHTA and CDR2 FQGNSA. The CDR3 is 12 amino acids. Trimming stripped 4 bases from V and 2 bases from J, with 5 bases between. The CDR3 sequence is CASSWSQETQYF. The DNA of the CDR3 is TGTGCCAGCAGCTGGAGTCAAGAGACCCAGTACTTC.

CDR3 coding DNA: TGCAGTGCTGAAGATCAGAACAGGAAGGCTGAAGCTTTCTTT. Protein sequence: CSAEDQNRKAEAFF. The rearrangement uses TRBV20-1 and TRBJ1-1; a possible D gene is TRBD1 (5 bases). The length of the CDR3 is 14 residues. Germline-derived CDR1 and CDR2 are DFQATT and SNEGSKA (reference sequence). V lost 5 bases, J lost 6 bases, and 19 bases lay in between.

Turning to this clonotype: A read error may be the cause here, since a much bigger clone is one base away. The conserved closing phenylalanine or tryptophan is absent in this CDR3, likely reflecting a read error. This sequence joins TRBV7-2 and TRBJ1-1; 8 bases match TRBD1. This CDR3 has 13 residues. Trimming at V came to 3 bases and at J to 10 bases, leaving 7 bases not matched to a gene. Germline-derived CDR1 and CDR2 are SGHTA and FQGNSA. CDR3 in amino acids: CASSLGRTGIAFL. CDR3 DNA: TGTGCCAGCAGCTTGGGACGGACAGGGATAGCTTTCCTT.

V and J are TRBV7-9 and TRBJ2-1; TRBD1 matches at 7 bases. This CDR3 region has 16 residues. In germline, CDR1 is SEHNR, CDR2 FQNEAQ (reference sequence). Trimming removed 5 bases from V and 1 base from J; junction bases left unmatched: 8. As DNA, the CDR3 is TGTGCCAGCAGCATACGACAGGGTGGATCCTACAATGAGCAGTTCTTC. Translated, it gives CASSIRQGGSYNEQFF.

This clonotype was counted many times. The chain is built from TRBV27 and TRBJ2-7, with D possibly being TRBD1 (6 bases). The CDR3 is 15 amino acids. CDR1 is MNHEY, CDR2 SMNVEV, per germline (reference sequence). Deletions cut 6 bases from V and 2 bases from J, with 17 bases between. The CDR3 is CASRAGTPSAYEQYF. The CDR3 DNA reads as TGTGCCAGCAGGGCTGGGACACCCTCGGCCTACGAGCAGTACTTC.

As concerns this clonotype: A read error may be the cause here, since a much bigger clone is one base away. The chain uses TRBV12-3 or TRBV12-4 and TRBJ2-7; no clear D gene. V lost 9 bases to trimming and J lost 5 bases, with 20 bases between them. CDR3 size: 14 residues. The DNA for the CDR3 is TGTGCCAGAAGTCCAGGATGGCAGTCTGACGAGCAGTACTTC. Translation: CARSPGWQSDEQYF.

The V and J genes are TRBV4-2 and TRBJ1-1; TRBD1 agrees at 12 bases. Germline values: CDR1 LGHNA, CDR2 YNFKEQ. Trimming cost V 0 bases and J 7 bases; bases outside gene matches: 3. The CDR3 loop spans 15 amino acids. CDR3 in amino acids: CASSQEGQGAIEAFF. For the CDR3, the DNA is TGTGCCAGCAGCCAAGAGGGACAGGGGGCAATTGAAGCTTTCTTT.

J is TRBJ2-7 and V is TRBV20-1; TRBD2 might be the D (5 bases). The length of the CDR3 is 13 residues. CDR1 and CDR2 (germline): DFQATT, SNEGSKA (reference sequence). The V end was cut by 1 base, the J end by 6 bases, with 13 bases between. CDR3 DNA: TGCAGTGCTAGAGGCCTATCGGGGATCGAGCAGTACTTC. Translation gives CSARGLSGIEQYF.

This clonotype appeared a few times. CDR3 protein: CASSERRAQETQYF. In DNA, the CDR3 is TGTGCCAGCAGTGAGCGCAGGGCCCAAGAGACCCAGTACTTC. The rearrangement joins TRBV2 to TRBJ2-5, with a weak D call TRBD1 (5 bases). The CDR3 is 14 residues long. The germline V and J ends were trimmed by 3 bases and 1 base, with 9 bases remaining between them. Germline V gene data show CDR1 as SNHLY and CDR2 as FYNNEI. The variable domain in full, with the rest retrieved from reference TRBV2 and TRBJ2-5, is EPEVTQTPSHQVTQMGQEVILRCVPISNHLYFYWYRQILGQKVEFLVSFYNNEISEKSEIFDDQFSVERPDGSNFTLKIRSTKLEDSAMYFCASSERRAQETQYFGPGTRLLVL.

About this clonotype: The conserved closing phenylalanine or tryptophan is absent in this CDR3, likely reflecting a read error. J is TRBJ2-5 and V is TRBV20-1; D ambiguous. In germline, CDR1 is DFQATT, CDR2 SNEGSKA (reference sequence). The length of the CDR3 is 10 residues. Between the trimmed V and J ends, which lost 5 bases and 7 bases, there was a span of 8 bases. DNA for the CDR3: TGCAGTGCTCCAGGCGGGACCCAGTACATC. Amino acid sequence: CSAPGGTQYI.

This clonotype showed up many times. The chain employs TRBV6-1 and TRBJ1-2, with TRBD1 identical over 10 bases. CDR1 MNHNS and CDR2 SASEGT come from the germline V gene. J gave up 8 bases and V 6 bases, and 15 bases lay outside the gene matches. This CDR3 region has 16 residues. The DNA of the CDR3 is TGTGCCAGCAGACCCGGGACAGGGGAATCCGGGTTAGGCTACACCTTC. Protein sequence: CASRPGTGESGLGYTF.

On this clonotype itself: This likely comes from a read error, as the CDR3 has no conserved phenylalanine or tryptophan at its end. This rearrangement joins TRBV7-2 to TRBJ2-1, with 8 bases fitting TRBD1. Germline V lookup: CDR1 SGHTA, CDR2 FQGNSA. The CDR3 has 15 amino acids. After removal of 3 bases from V and 7 bases from J, the junction contained 8 bases not matched to a gene. Here the CDR3 reads CASSFDRGTGNEQFL. For the CDR3, the DNA is TGTGCCAGCAGCTTCGACAGGGGCACTGGTAATGAGCAGTTCTTA.

Note on this clonotype: A read error is possible here, since a much larger clone lies one base away. The rearrangement joins TRBV18 to TRBJ1-1; D perhaps matches TRBD1 (5 bases). Germline V CDR1 and CDR2: KGHSH, LQKENI. The CDR3 length is 13 residues. The chain's CDR3 is CASSPGGATEALF. The CDR3 nucleotides are TGTGCCAGCTCACCAGGAGGGGCGACTGAAGCTCTCTTT.

This clonotype was seen at least ten times. This rearrangement joins TRBV27 to TRBJ1-5; D gene uncertain. V dropped 10 bases and J dropped 1 base, with 14 bases sitting between them. Germline CDR1 MNHEY, CDR2 SMNVEV (reference sequence). The CDR3 loop spans 14 amino acids. CDR3 sequence: CATSPLGSNQPQHF. DNA of the CDR3: TGTGCCACCTCGCCCCTGGGGAGCAATCAGCCCCAGCATTTT.

This clonotype was counted at least ten times. The chain combines TRBV20-1 with TRBJ2-1; D tentatively fits TRBD1 or TRBD2 (7 bases each). Germline loops: CDR1 DFQATT, CDR2 SNEGSKA (reference sequence). The CDR3 loop spans 16 amino acids. CDR3 loop: CAVLEIWGGTDNEQFF. CDR3 sequence (DNA): TGCGCAGTGCTAGAGATCTGGGGGGGGACAGACAATGAGCAGTTCTTC.

V usage is TRBV12-5 and J usage is TRBJ2-5; D is uncertain. Germline V CDR1 and CDR2: LGHNT, FRNRAP. The CDR3 consists of 12 residues. Trimming left V 7 bases short and J 7 bases short, with 13 bases between. The CDR3 protein is CASASELGTQYF. The CDR3, as DNA: TGTGCTAGTGCCTCCGAGCTTGGGACCCAGTACTTC.

The J gene is TRBJ2-7, the V gene TRBV5-4, with TRBD1 identical over 10 bases. CDR3 length: 13 amino acids. V shed 7 bases and J 5 bases; nucleotides not matched to a gene: 6. CDR1 and CDR2 from the germline V gene are SGHNT and YYREEE (reference sequence). CDR3 residues: CASGGTGDDEQYF. In DNA form, the CDR3 reads TGTGCCAGCGGTGGGACAGGGGATGACGAGCAGTACTTC.

The genes are TRBV24-1 and TRBJ2-3, with TRBD2 identical over 16 bases. Germline V gives CDR1 KGHDR, CDR2 SFDVKD. The CDR3 is 16 residues long. J lost 4 bases, V lost 7 bases, and 4 bases had no gene match. In nucleotides, the CDR3 is TGTGCCACCAGCTGGGGACTAGCGGGGGGGCCAGATACGCAGTATTTT. Translating gives CATSWGLAGGPDTQYF.

This clonotype was seen a handful of times. This chain connects TRBV11-2 to TRBJ1-5; D is uncertain. The CDR3 spans 12 residues. Germline V gene lookup returns CDR1 SGHAT and CDR2 FQNNGV. V lost 5 bases and J lost 3, with 5 bases in between. CDR3 nucleotides: TGTGCCAGCAGCCCAGACAATCAGCCCCAGCATTTT. Translated, it gives CASSPDNQPQHF.